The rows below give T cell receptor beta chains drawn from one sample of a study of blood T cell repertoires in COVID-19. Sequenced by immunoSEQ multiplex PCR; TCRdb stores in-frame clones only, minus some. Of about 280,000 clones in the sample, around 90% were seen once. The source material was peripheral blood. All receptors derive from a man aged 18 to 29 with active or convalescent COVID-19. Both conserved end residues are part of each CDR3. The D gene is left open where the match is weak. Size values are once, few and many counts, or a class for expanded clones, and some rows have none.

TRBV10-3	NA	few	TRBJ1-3	CAIRATPIDRTGNTIYF	TGTGCCATCAGGGCCACCCCCATTGACAGGACTGGAAACACCATATATTTT
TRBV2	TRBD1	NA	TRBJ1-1	CASGGSGQGATPNTEAFF	TGTGCCAGCGGGGGTTCGGGACAGGGGGCTACTCCGAACACTGAAGCTTTCTTT
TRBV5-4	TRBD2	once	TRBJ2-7	CASSWGLAGGPGEQYF	TGTGCCAGCAGCTGGGGACTAGCGGGGGGGCCAGGGGAGCAGTACTTC
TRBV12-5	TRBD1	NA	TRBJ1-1	CASGLVTGTVPEAFF	TGTGCTAGTGGTTTGGTAACGGGGACAGTGCCTGAAGCTTTCTTT
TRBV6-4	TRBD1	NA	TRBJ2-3	CASSVETGGTDTQYF	TGTGCCAGCAGTGTTGAAACAGGGGGAACAGATACGCAGTATTTT
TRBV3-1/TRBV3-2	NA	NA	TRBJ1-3	CASSLRTASSGNTIYF	TGTGCCAGCAGCCTAAGGACAGCAAGCTCTGGAAACACCATATATTTT
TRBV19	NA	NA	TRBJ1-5	CASTPIEGGRQPQHF	TGTGCCAGTACGCCGATAGAGGGAGGACGTCAGCCCCAGCATTTT
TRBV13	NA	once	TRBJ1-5	CASSHGIQLGQPQHF	TGTGCCAGCAGCCACGGGATACAGTTGGGTCAGCCCCAGCATTTT
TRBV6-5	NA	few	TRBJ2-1	CASSLDYDIQFF	TGTGCCAGCAGTCTAGACTACGACATCCAGTTCTTC
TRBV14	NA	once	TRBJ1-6	CASSQAPRTPPYNSPLHF	TGTGCCAGCAGCCAAGCCCCGCGAACCCCGCCATATAATTCACCCCTCCACTTT
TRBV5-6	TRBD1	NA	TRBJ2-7	CASTQSGGPYEQYF	TGTGCCAGCACCCAATCAGGGGGACCCTACGAGCAGTACTTC
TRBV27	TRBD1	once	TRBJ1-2	CASRLTGTDYGYTF	TGTGCCAGCAGACTTACCGGGACAGACTATGGCTACACCTTC
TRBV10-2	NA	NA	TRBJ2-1	CASSPNYNEQFF	TGCGCCAGCAGCCCTAATTACAATGAGCAGTTCTTC
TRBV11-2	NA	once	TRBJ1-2	CASSPAGLQYRGYTF	TGTGCCAGCAGCCCCGCAGGCCTACAGTATCGAGGCTACACCTTC
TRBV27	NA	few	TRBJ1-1	CASKTGNTEAFF	TGTGCCAGCAAGACAGGGAACACTGAAGCTTTCTTT
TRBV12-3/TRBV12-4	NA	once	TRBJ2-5	CASSTTAETQYF	TGTGCCAGCAGCACCACCGCGGAGACCCAGTACTTC
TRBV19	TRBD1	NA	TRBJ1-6	CASSIPQGAPHNSPLHF	TGTGCCAGTAGTATTCCTCAGGGGGCTCCCCATAATTCACCCCTCCACTTT
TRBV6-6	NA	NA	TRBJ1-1	CASSSSSTRGTEAFF	TGTGCCAGCAGTTCATCCTCGACGCGGGGCACTGAAGCTTTCTTT
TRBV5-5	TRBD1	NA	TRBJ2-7	CASSPKTYGQGNVYEQYF	TGTGCCAGCAGCCCGAAAACATATGGACAGGGCAACGTCTACGAGCAGTACTTC
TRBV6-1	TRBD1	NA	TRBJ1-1	CASSERGDRGLFF	TGTGCCAGCAGTGAACGGGGGGACAGGGGGCTATTCTTT
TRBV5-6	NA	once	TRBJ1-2	CASSPIAEGSHYGYTF	TGTGCCAGCAGCCCAATCGCCGAGGGCAGTCACTATGGCTACACCTTC
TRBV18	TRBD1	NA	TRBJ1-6	CASSLDRGPSPLHF	TGTGCCAGCTCACTAGACAGGGGGCCTTCACCCCTCCACTTT
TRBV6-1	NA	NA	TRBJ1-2	CASSEAERSGIGYTF	TGTGCCAGCAGTGAAGCCGAACGGTCGGGGATCGGCTACACCTTC
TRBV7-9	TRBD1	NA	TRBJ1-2	CAIGTGEYGYTF	TGTGCCATCGGGACAGGGGAATATGGCTACACCTTC
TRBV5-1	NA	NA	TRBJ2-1	CASSLNRGNEQFF	TGCGCCAGCAGCTTGAATAGGGGCAATGAGCAGTTCTTC
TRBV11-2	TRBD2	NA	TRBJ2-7	CASSLVYFGRGGSYEQYF	TGTGCCAGCAGCTTAGTGTACTTTGGGCGGGGGGGCAGCTACGAGCAGTACTTC
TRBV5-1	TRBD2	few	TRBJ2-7	CASSLRLAGSSYEQYF	TGCGCCAGCAGCTTGAGACTAGCGGGGAGTTCCTACGAGCAGTACTTC
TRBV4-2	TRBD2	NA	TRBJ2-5	CASSQTILAGGQETQYF	TGTGCCAGCAGCCAAACGATCTTAGCGGGGGGGCAGGAGACCCAGTACTTC